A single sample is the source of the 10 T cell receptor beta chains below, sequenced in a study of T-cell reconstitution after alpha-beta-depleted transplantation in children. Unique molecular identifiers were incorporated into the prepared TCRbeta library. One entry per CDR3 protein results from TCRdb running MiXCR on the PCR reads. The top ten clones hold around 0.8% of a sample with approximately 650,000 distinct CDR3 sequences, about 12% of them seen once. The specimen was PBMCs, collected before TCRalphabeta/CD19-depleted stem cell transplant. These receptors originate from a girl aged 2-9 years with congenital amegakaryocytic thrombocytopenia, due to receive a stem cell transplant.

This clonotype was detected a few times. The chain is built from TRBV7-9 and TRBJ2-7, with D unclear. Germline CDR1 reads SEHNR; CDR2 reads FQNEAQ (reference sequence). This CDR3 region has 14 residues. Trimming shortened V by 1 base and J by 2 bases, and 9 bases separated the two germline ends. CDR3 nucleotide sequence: TGTGCCAGCAGCTTAGATACCGTTGCCTACGAGCAGTACTTC. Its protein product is CASSLDTVAYEQYF.

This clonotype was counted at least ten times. CDR3 sequence: CASSFLAGVGEQFF. CDR3 sequence (DNA): TGTGCCAGCAGTTTTCTGGCGGGAGTAGGTGAGCAGTTCTTC. The chain joins TRBV12-3 or TRBV12-4 to TRBJ2-1; 7 bases align to TRBD2. The CDR3 is 14 amino acids. V shed 3 bases, J shed 9 bases, and the junction held 8 bases outside the gene matches.

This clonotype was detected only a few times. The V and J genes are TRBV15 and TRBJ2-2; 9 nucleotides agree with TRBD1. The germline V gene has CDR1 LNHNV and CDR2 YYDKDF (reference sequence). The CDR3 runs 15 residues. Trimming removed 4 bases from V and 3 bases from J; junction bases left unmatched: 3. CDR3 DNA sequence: TGTGCCACCAGCATCAGACAGGGGGACACCGGGGAGCTGTTTTTT. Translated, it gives CATSIRQGDTGELFF.

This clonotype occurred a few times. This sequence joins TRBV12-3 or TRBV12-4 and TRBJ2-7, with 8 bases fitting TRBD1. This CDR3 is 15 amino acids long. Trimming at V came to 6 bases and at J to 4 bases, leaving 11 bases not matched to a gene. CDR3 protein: CASSTRTGYGYEQYF. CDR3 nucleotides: TGTGCCAGCAGCACCAGGACAGGGTATGGTTACGAGCAGTACTTC.

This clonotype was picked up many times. CDR3 loop: CSVGVDRAREQYF. The CDR3 DNA is TGCAGCGTTGGTGTGGACCGAGCCCGCGAGCAGTACTTC. V and J are TRBV29-1 and TRBJ2-7; no definite D call. This CDR3 comprises 13 residues. V was cut by 4 bases and J by 6 bases, with 16 bases left in between. CDR1 SQVTM and CDR2 ANQGSEA come from the germline V gene.

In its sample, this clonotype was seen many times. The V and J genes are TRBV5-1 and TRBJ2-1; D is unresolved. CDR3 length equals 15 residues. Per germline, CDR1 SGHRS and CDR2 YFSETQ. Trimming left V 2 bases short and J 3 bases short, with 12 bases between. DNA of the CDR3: TGCGCCAGCAGCTTATCTGCATTGGGCTACAATGAGCAGTTCTTC. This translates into CASSLSALGYNEQFF.

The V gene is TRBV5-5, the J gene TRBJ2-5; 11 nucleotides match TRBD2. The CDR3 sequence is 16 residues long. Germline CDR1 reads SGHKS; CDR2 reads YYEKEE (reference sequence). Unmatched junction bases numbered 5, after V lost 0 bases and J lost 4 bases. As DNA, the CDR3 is TGTGCCAGCAGCTTGGGGAGTGGGACTAGCGGAGAGACCCAGTACTTC. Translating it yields CASSLGSGTSGETQYF.

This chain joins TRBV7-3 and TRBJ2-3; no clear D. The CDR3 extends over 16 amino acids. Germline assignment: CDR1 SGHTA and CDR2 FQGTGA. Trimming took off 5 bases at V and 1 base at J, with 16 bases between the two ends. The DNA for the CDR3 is TGTGCCAGCAGCCCCCAAGGTTTATCTCGCACAGATACGCAGTATTTT. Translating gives CASSPQGLSRTDTQYF.

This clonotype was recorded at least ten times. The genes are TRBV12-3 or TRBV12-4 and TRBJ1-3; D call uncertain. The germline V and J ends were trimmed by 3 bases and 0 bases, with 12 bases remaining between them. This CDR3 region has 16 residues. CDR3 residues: CASSFSLPSSGNTIYF. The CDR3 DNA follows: TGTGCCAGCAGTTTCTCCCTGCCTAGCTCTGGAAACACCATATATTTT.

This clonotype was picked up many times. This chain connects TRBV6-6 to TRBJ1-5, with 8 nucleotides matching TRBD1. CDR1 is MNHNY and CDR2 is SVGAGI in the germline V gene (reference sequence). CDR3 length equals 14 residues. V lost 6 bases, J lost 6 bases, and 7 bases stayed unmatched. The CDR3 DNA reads TGTGCCAGCAGGACCGACAGGGGTGGTCAGCCCCAGCATTTT. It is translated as CASRTDRGGQPQHF.